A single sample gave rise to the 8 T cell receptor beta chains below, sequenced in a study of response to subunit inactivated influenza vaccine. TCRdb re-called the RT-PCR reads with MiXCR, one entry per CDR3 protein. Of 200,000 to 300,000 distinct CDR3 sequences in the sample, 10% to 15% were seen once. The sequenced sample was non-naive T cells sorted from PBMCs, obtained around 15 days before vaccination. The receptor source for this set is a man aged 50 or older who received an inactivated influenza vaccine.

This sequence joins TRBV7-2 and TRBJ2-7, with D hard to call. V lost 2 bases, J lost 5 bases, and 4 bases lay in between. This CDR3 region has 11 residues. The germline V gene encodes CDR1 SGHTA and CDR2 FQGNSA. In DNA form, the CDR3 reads TGTGCCAGCAGCTTAAAGCACGAGCAGTACTTC. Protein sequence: CASSLKHEQYF.

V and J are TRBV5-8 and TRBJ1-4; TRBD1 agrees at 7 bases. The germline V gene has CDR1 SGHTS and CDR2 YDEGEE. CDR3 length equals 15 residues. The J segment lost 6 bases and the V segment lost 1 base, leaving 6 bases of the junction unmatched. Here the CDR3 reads CASSLRPGGDEKLFF. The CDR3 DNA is TGTGCCAGCAGCTTGCGGCCAGGGGGAGATGAAAAACTGTTTTTT.

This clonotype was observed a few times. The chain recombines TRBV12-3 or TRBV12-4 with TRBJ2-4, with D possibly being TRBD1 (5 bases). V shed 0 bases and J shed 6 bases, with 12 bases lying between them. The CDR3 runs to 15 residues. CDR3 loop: CASSLAGGQGNIQYF. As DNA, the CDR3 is TGTGCCAGCAGTTTAGCGGGTGGGCAGGGAAACATTCAGTACTTC.

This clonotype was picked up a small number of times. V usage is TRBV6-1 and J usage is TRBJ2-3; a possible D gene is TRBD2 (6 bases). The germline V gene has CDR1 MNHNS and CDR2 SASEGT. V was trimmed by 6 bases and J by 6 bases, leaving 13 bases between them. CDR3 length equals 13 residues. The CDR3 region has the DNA TGTGCCAGCAGCCCGGGGGACCGCGATACGCAGTATTTT. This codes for CASSPGDRDTQYF.

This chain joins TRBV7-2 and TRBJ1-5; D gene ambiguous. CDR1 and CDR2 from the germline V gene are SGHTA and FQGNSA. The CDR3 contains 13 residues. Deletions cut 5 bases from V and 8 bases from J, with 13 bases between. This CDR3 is CASSPTFLKPQHF. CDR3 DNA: TGTGCCAGCAGCCCGACCTTCTTAAAGCCCCAGCATTTT.

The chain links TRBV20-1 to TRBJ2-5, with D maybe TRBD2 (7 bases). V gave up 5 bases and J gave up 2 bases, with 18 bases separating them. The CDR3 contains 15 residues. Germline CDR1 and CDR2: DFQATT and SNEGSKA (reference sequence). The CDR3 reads CSAGYRGAWQETQYF. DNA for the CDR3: TGCAGTGCTGGGTATCGGGGGGCATGGCAAGAGACCCAGTACTTC.

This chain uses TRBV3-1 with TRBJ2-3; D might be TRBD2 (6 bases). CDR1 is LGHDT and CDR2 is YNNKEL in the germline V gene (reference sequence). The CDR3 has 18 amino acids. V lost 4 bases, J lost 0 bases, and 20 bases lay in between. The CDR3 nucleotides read TGTGCCAGCAGCCCGCTAGCGTCTATGAGTCGAAGCACAGATACGCAGTATTTT. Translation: CASSPLASMSRSTDTQYF.

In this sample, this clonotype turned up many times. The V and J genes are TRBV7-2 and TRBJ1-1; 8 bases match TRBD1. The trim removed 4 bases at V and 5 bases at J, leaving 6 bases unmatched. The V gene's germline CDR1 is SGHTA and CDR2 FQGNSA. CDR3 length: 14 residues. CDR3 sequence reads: CASSSINRGTEAFF. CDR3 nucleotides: TGTGCCAGCAGCTCAATCAACAGGGGGACTGAAGCTTTCTTT.